A single sample is the source of the 30 T cell receptor beta chains below, sequenced in a study of cytomegalovirus exposure and HLA in healthy donors. Amplification used 60 Vbeta primers and 13 Jbeta primers. Profiling relied on immunoSEQ multiplex PCR, and the TCRdb table lists in-frame clones only, not all of them. Of some 200,000 clones in the sample, about 70% were seen once. The sample consisted of PBMCs. The source of these receptors is a man aged 35-49 years in good health and CMV-seropositive.

V gene TRBV6-1 combines with J gene TRBJ1-2; TRBD1 agrees at 10 bases. V trimming: 6 bases; J trimming: 6 bases; junction bases outside the gene matches: 7. Looked up from germline, CDR1 is MNHNS and CDR2 is SASEGT. The CDR3 totals 14 residues. The CDR3 sequence: CASRKAGTGDGYTF. The CDR3, as DNA: TGTGCCAGCAGGAAAGCCGGGACAGGGGATGGCTACACCTTC.

The gene calls are TRBV5-1 and TRBJ1-2, with 9 bases that match TRBD1. This CDR3 has 14 residues. CDR1 is SGHRS and CDR2 is YFSETQ in the germline V gene. V dropped 3 bases and J dropped 4; count of bases not matched to a gene: 4. The CDR3 loop reads CASSSDRGSYGYTF. In nucleotides, the CDR3 is TGCGCCAGCAGCTCCGACAGGGGGTCCTATGGCTACACCTTC.

The chain uses TRBV5-4 and TRBJ2-5, with 12 bases fitting TRBD2. The CDR3 spans 16 residues. Trimming removed 4 bases from V and 8 bases from J; junction bases left unmatched: 12. CDR1 is SGHNT and CDR2 is YYREEE in the germline V gene (reference sequence). In DNA form, the CDR3 reads TGTGCCAGCAGCCCCCAGCCTAGCGGGGGGGAAGGTACCCAGTACTTC. Protein: CASSPQPSGGEGTQYF.

Points on this clone: Compared with germline, one end of the junction differs, possibly owing to a read error. The chain couples TRBV27 to TRBJ2-7; 10 bases are shared with TRBD1. The CDR3 totals 14 residues. CDR1 is MNHEY and CDR2 is SMNVEV in the germline V gene (reference sequence). For the CDR3, the DNA is TGTGCCAGCAGTTTCAGGACAGGGGGTTACGTGCAGTACTTC. This sequence encodes CASSFRTGGYVQYF.

The rearrangement links TRBV27 to TRBJ2-7, with TRBD2 identical over 13 bases. CDR3 length equals 16 residues. V dropped 1 base and J dropped 3; count of bases not matched to a gene: 3. Germline-derived CDR1 and CDR2 are MNHEY and SMNVEV (reference sequence). CDR3 nucleotide sequence: TGTGCCAGCAGTTTATTACTAGCGGGGGGGTTCTACGAGCAGTACTTC. Its translation is CASSLLLAGGFYEQYF.

This chain links TRBV7-2 with TRBJ1-5; D is possibly TRBD1 (5 bases). The CDR3 sequence is 15 residues long. The V end lost 1 base, the J end lost 1 base, and 8 bases lay between the germline ends. Germline loops: CDR1 SGHTA, CDR2 FQGNSA. The CDR3 spells CASSLGGRSNQPQHF. The CDR3 DNA reads TGTGCCAGCAGCTTAGGGGGGAGGAGCAATCAGCCCCAGCATTTT. The full variable domain, in which reference TRBV7-2 and TRBJ1-5 provide the parts outside the CDR3, is GAGVSQSPSNKVTEKGKDVELRCDPISGHTALYWYRQSLGQGLEFLIYFQGNSAPDKSGLPSDRFSAERTGGSVSTLTIQRTQQEDSAVYLCASSLGGRSNQPQHFGDGTRLSIL.

The gene calls are TRBV4-3 and TRBJ2-5; TRBD1 agrees at 10 bases. Germline V gives CDR1 LGHNA, CDR2 YSLEER. This CDR3 has 18 residues. The trim removed 0 bases at V and 4 bases at J, leaving 11 bases unmatched. The CDR3 region is CASSQEGAGTGVRETQYF. The DNA of the CDR3 is TGCGCCAGCAGCCAAGAGGGCGCCGGGACAGGGGTCCGAGAGACCCAGTACTTC.

The rearrangement links TRBV7-2 to TRBJ2-5; 9 positions agree with TRBD2. V shed 1 base, J shed 3 bases, and the junction held 9 bases outside the gene matches. CDR1 is SGHTA, CDR2 FQGNSA, per germline. The CDR3 extends over 17 amino acids. CDR3 region: CASSLVGSGGTKETQYF. The CDR3 bases are TGTGCCAGCAGCTTAGTGGGTAGCGGGGGAACGAAAGAGACCCAGTACTTC.

The CDR3 DNA reads TGCGCCAGCAGTTCGGACAGGGCGACCGGGGAGCTGTTTTTT. This encodes CASSSDRATGELFF. This chain links TRBV5-1 with TRBJ2-2, with TRBD1 matching over 8 bases. V was clipped by 5 bases and J by 5 bases; unmatched bases: 5. Germline V gives CDR1 SGHRS, CDR2 YFSETQ. This CDR3 has 14 amino acids.

This chain uses TRBV6-1 with TRBJ2-5, with 11 bases fitting TRBD2. J lost 5 bases, V lost 2 bases, and 7 bases had no gene match. Germline loops: CDR1 MNHNS, CDR2 SASEGT. The CDR3 is made up of 16 amino acids. Written as DNA, the CDR3 is TGTGCCAGCAGTGAAAGTAGCGGGGGGGCCCGGGAGACCCAGTACTTC. This translates into CASSESSGGARETQYF.

The V and J genes are TRBV29-1 and TRBJ1-1; D gene unclear. V dropped 2 bases and J dropped 2 bases, with 9 bases sitting between them. The V gene's germline CDR1 is SQVTM and CDR2 ANQGSEA. This CDR3 has 13 amino acids. CDR3 nucleotides: TGCAGCGTTGAAAAACAGTTTAACACTGAAGCTTTCTTT. This gives the protein CSVEKQFNTEAFF.

This chain uses TRBV6-5 with TRBJ2-7; 11 bases agree with TRBD2. CDR1 MNHEY and CDR2 SVGAGI come from the germline V gene. This CDR3 contains 15 residues. The V gene end was trimmed by 4 bases and the J gene end by 6 bases; junction bases not matched to a gene: 8. Written as DNA, the CDR3 is TGTGCCAGCAGTTCCGTAGCGGGGGGGCAGGTCGAGCAGTACTTC. Translated, it gives CASSSVAGGQVEQYF.

Remarks on this clone: At one end, the junction sequence differs from germline, possibly due to a read error. The chain uses TRBV7-9 and TRBJ1-1; a weak D match, TRBD1 (5 bases). The V gene's germline CDR1 is SEHNR and CDR2 FQNEAQ (reference sequence). The CDR3 runs to 13 residues. The DNA of the CDR3 is TGTTCCAGCAGCCAGGGAGGGGTCACTGAAGCTTTCTTT. Its protein product is CSSSQGGVTEAFF.

The V gene is TRBV18, the J gene TRBJ1-4; D is uncertain. Germline CDR1 is KGHSH and CDR2 is LQKENI. The V gene lost 6 bases and the J gene lost 7 bases, with 18 bases spanning the gap. The CDR3 loop spans 15 amino acids. This CDR3 is CASSPLAEGSEKLFF. The DNA of the CDR3 is TGTGCCAGCTCTCCTCTGGCCGAGGGATCTGAAAAACTGTTTTTT.

The V call is TRBV5-1, the J call TRBJ2-5; weak D call: TRBD2 (7 bases). The germline CDR1 and CDR2 sequences are SGHRS and YFSETQ. The V gene lost 4 bases and the J gene lost 6 bases, with 22 bases spanning the gap. The CDR3 is made up of 16 amino acids. The CDR3 loop reads CASSLAYRGAEKTQYF. The CDR3 DNA sequence: TGCGCCAGCAGCCTGGCCTATCGGGGGGCCGAAAAGACCCAGTACTTC.

The V call is TRBV10-3, the J call TRBJ2-2; 9 positions agree with TRBD1. Trimming at V came to 4 bases and at J to 7 bases, leaving 10 bases not matched to a gene. CDR1 and CDR2 (germline): ENHRY, SYGVKD. The CDR3 is made up of 16 amino acids. CDR3 sequence (DNA): TGTGCCATCAGTGGGCCTCGGGACAGGGTGGACGGGGAGCTGTTTTTT. It codes for CAISGPRDRVDGELFF.

The V gene is TRBV11-2, the J gene TRBJ1-6, with D hard to call. Germline V CDR1 and CDR2: SGHAT, FQNNGV. V was trimmed by 3 bases and J by 7 bases, leaving 16 bases between them. This CDR3 contains 16 residues. CDR3 sequence: CASSFRSGSANSPLHF. The CDR3 nucleotides are TGTGCCAGCAGCTTTCGAAGCGGCAGTGCGAATTCACCCCTCCACTTT.

The V gene is TRBV5-4, the J gene TRBJ1-6; D remains ambiguous. The ends were cut back, 2 bases at V and 8 bases at J, with 8 bases in the middle. This CDR3 comprises 13 residues. CDR1 and CDR2 from the germline V gene are SGHNT and YYREEE (reference sequence). This CDR3 is CASSFNGDSPLHF. CDR3 nucleotides: TGTGCCAGCAGCTTTAACGGGGATTCACCCCTCCACTTT.

The chain employs TRBV5-6 and TRBJ1-1; D is perhaps TRBD1 (6 bases). The germline V gene encodes CDR1 SGHDT and CDR2 YYEEEE. V was cut by 3 bases and J by 11 bases, with 14 bases left in between. The CDR3 extends over 12 amino acids. CDR3 in DNA: TGTGCCAGCAGCTCTGGGGGCCCCCGGGCTTTCTTT. It yields the protein CASSSGGPRAFF.

This chain connects TRBV5-1 to TRBJ2-7, with 9 bases lining up with TRBD2. This CDR3 comprises 14 residues. The V and J ends lost 4 bases and 5 bases, in that order; junction bases with no gene match: 7. In germline, CDR1 is SGHRS, CDR2 YFSETQ. DNA for the CDR3: TGCGCCAGCAGCATAGGGACTAGCAGCCACGAGCAGTACTTC. This sequence encodes CASSIGTSSHEQYF.

This chain connects TRBV6-4 to TRBJ1-2; 8 bases are shared with TRBD1. Germline assignment: CDR1 MRHNA and CDR2 SNTAGT. The junction had 6 bases not matched to a gene; V was cut back by 6 bases and J by 0 bases. The CDR3 extends over 15 amino acids. CDR3 sequence reads: CASRTTGGANYGYTF. The DNA for the CDR3 is TGTGCCAGCAGGACCACAGGGGGAGCTAACTATGGCTACACCTTC.

The V gene is TRBV5-4, the J gene TRBJ1-2; TRBD1 matches at 7 bases. The germline V gene encodes CDR1 SGHNT and CDR2 YYREEE (reference sequence). After removal of 4 bases from V and 2 bases from J, the junction contained 5 bases not matched to a gene. The CDR3 totals 14 residues. The CDR3 nucleotides are TGTGCCAGCAGCGTGGGGACAGCAAACTATGGCTACACCTTC. Amino acids: CASSVGTANYGYTF.

In the case of this clone: The sample holds other DNA sequences that translate to the same CDR3. CDR3 protein: CASSLERRMNTEAFF. The CDR3 DNA reads as TGCGCCAGCAGCTTAGAGAGGAGGATGAACACTGAAGCTTTCTTT. V is TRBV5-1 and J is TRBJ1-1; D not certain. The CDR3 totals 15 residues. Trimming stripped 2 bases from V and 0 bases from J, with 11 bases between. Germline V CDR1 and CDR2: SGHRS, YFSETQ. The entire variable domain, with the rest obtained from reference TRBV5-1 and TRBJ1-1, is as follows: KAGVTQTPRYLIKTRGQQVTLSCSPISGHRSVSWYQQTPGQGLQFLFEYFSETQRNKGNFPGRFSGRQFSNSRSEMNVSTLELGDSALYLCASSLERRMNTEAFFGQGTRLTVV.

The chain links TRBV11-2 to TRBJ2-2, with 9 positions matching TRBD2. Germline CDR1 and CDR2: SGHAT and FQNNGV. Losses at the gene ends were 0 bases for V and 5 bases for J; bases not matched to a gene: 10. The CDR3 contains 18 residues. Here the CDR3 DNA reads TGTGCCAGCAGCTTAGATTCGAGTTTCAGCGGGAGGACCGGGGAGCTGTTTTTT. Translation: CASSLDSSFSGRTGELFF.

The rearrangement links TRBV29-1 to TRBJ2-1, with TRBD1 as a possible D gene (5 bases). Trimming took 7 bases from V and 5 from J, leaving 12 bases between them. The CDR3 consists of 12 residues. The germline CDR1 and CDR2 sequences are SQVTM and ANQGSEA. The CDR3 region has the DNA TGCAGCGCTAAACCAGGGAACAATGAGCAGTTCTTC. Its protein is CSAKPGNNEQFF.

This clone was seen more than once but under ten times. J is TRBJ2-5 and V is TRBV5-4, with D perhaps TRBD2 (5 bases). Trimming shortened V by 2 bases and J by 5 bases, and 16 bases separated the two germline ends. This CDR3 has 15 amino acids. From germline, CDR1 is SGHNT and CDR2 YYREEE (reference sequence). CDR3 residues: CASSFQDEGWETQYF. The CDR3 nucleotides are TGTGCCAGCAGCTTTCAAGACGAGGGATGGGAGACCCAGTACTTC. Full variable domain (remainder filled in from reference TRBV5-4 and TRBJ2-5): ETGVTQSPTHLIKTRGQQVTLRCSSQSGHNTVSWYQQALGQGPQFIFQYYREEENGRGNFPPRFSGLQFPNYSSELNVNALELDDSALYLCASSFQDEGWETQYFGPGTRLLVL.

The genes are TRBV11-1 and TRBJ1-3, with D possibly being TRBD1 (5 bases). Germline-derived CDR1 and CDR2 are SGHAT and FQDESV (reference sequence). The CDR3 length is 18 residues. The V gene lost 3 bases and the J gene lost 4 bases, with 22 bases spanning the gap. CDR3 in amino acids: CASSFRQGTPFEGNTIYF. The DNA for the CDR3 is TGTGCCAGCAGCTTCCGTCAGGGAACTCCCTTCGAAGGAAACACCATATATTTT.

The chain recombines TRBV4-1 with TRBJ2-5, with TRBD2 matching 9 bases. This CDR3 has 15 residues. Germline trimming cut 6 bases from V and 5 bases from J; bases unmatched to any gene: 10. CDR1 is MGHRA and CDR2 is YSYEKL in the germline V gene. The CDR3 loop reads CASSRGRGGSETQYF. The DNA for the CDR3 is TGCGCCAGCAGTCGGGGGCGGGGGGGCTCCGAGACCCAGTACTTC.

This chain joins TRBV18 and TRBJ1-4; 7 nucleotides line up with TRBD1. The junction had 8 bases not matched to a gene; V was cut back by 6 bases and J by 7 bases. From germline, CDR1 is KGHSH and CDR2 LQKENI. The CDR3 extends over 14 amino acids. DNA of the CDR3: TGTGCCAGCTCCCCCGGACAGGTTGTTGAAAAACTGTTTTTT. Amino acid sequence: CASSPGQVVEKLFF.

The CDR3 loop reads CASSLGLLREQYF. CDR3 DNA: TGTGCCAGCAGCTTAGGCCTGCTTCGCGAGCAGTACTTC. V gene TRBV7-7 combines with J gene TRBJ2-5; no clear D gene. The DNA matches TRBJ2-7 better at its end, which makes the J call doubtful. CDR3 length equals 13 residues. CDR1 is SSHAT, CDR2 FNYEAQ, per germline (reference sequence).